This TCR beta chain emerged from a study of blood T cell repertoires in COVID-19. Study-level background: COVID-19 samples from acute and convalescent phases originated in the United States, Italy and Spain.

The CDR3 covers 16 residues. CDR1 and CDR2 (germline): SGHRS, YFSETQ. Deletions cut 0 bases from V and 4 bases from J, with 11 bases between. Donors were grouped by their self-reported clinical history. In the original processing: Nucleated cell counts were estimated from reference gene primer amplification. Repertoires were generated with immunoSEQ multiplex PCR, while TCRdb's copy carries only in-frame clones and drops some. V, J and clone size derive from that table, while D and trimming were established from the DNA sequence. In the table there are fewer than 300,000 clones, around 90% of which are singletons.

The sequencing sample was made of PBMCs or T cells enriched from blood (not recorded which). J is TRBJ1-6 and V is TRBV5-1, with no clear D. The sequence came from a woman aged 40 to 50 with acute COVID-19. The chain's CDR3 is CASSLEGRGYNSPLHF. The CDR3 DNA reads as TGCGCCAGCAGCTTGGAAGGCCGGGGATATAATTCACCCCTCCACTTT.